Included here is one TCR beta chain sequence, with context. The antigen remains unidentified. A read error may account for a junction end that differs from germline. PCR primers comprised 60 Vbeta and 13 Jbeta primers. The protocol was immunoSEQ multiplex PCR, while the TCRdb copy is restricted to in-frame clones and leaves out a portion. The sample includes 140,000 or so clones. This entry comes from a study of cytomegalovirus exposure and HLA in healthy donors. Study-level findings and limits: Later on, a genetic analysis was performed. It linked a missense variant in DCLRE1C with V- and J-gene trimming of TCR beta. In a later analysis, compared with equally common non-associated chains, HLA-associated beta chains were more expanded. In a later analysis, most CMV-associated TCR beta chains appeared HLA-restricted.

The CDR3 sequence is 15 residues long. Germline loops: CDR1 LNHDA, CDR2 SQIVND (reference sequence). The sample taken for sequencing was PBMCs. The chain uses TRBV19 and TRBJ2-7; 8 bases map to TRBD1. The sequence was collected from a male donor in good health and CMV-seronegative. The DNA of the CDR3 is TGTGCCAGTAGTATAGGGCGGACAGGGAACTACGAGCGGTACTTC. Translated, it gives CASSIGRTGNYERYF.